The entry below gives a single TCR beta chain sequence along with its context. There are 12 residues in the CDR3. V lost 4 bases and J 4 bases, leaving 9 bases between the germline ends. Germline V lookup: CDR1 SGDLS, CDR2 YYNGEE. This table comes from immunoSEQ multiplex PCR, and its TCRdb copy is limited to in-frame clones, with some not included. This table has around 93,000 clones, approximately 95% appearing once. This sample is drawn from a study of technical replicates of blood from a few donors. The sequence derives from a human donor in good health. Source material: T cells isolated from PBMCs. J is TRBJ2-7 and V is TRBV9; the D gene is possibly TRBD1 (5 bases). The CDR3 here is CASSKGAYEQYF. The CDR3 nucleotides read TGTGCCAGCAGCAAAGGGGCTTACGAGCAGTACTTC.